The source of this T cell receptor beta chain is a study of post-analysis software for immune sequencing data. Turning to the study itself: Progressive-relapsing, secondary progressive and relapsing-remitting multiple sclerosis were among the disease courses included.

Turning to this clonotype: Its target is not known.

Overall study findings and caveats: There was significantly lower normalized Chao1 diversity in multiple sclerosis patients than in controls. Roughly 5 TRBV segments, TRBV5-6, TRBV5-1 and TRBV20-1 among them, were found more frequent in patients than controls. Samples sharing a preparation batch grouped tightly together when assessed by F measure.

V lost 3 bases and J lost 4, with 6 bases in between. The CDR3 length is 12 residues. Germline V gene sequence: CDR1 KGHDR, CDR2 SFDVKD. Tagging with unique molecular identifiers was a feature of the TCR beta cDNA libraries. T cells numbering about 0.85 to 10 million yielded 500,000 or so cDNA molecules. TCRdb called the PCR reads again in MiXCR, with one record for every CDR3 protein. The data hold 550,000 to 700,000 distinct CDR3 sequences, with about 40% observed a single time. J is TRBJ2-7 and V is TRBV24-1; maybe TRBD1 (6 bases). Sequenced sample: blood. This clonotype was obtained from a girl between 10 and 17 years old with multiple sclerosis. The DNA for the CDR3 is TGTGCCACCAGTGATCAGGGGTACGAGCAGTACTTC. Amino acid sequence: CATSDQGYEQYF.